The clone carrying this T cell receptor (beta chain) has a single count. Libraries were prepared by immunoSEQ multiplex PCR; TCRdb keeps only in-frame clonotypes and omits some of them. This sample carries fewer than 200,000 clones, just over 90% of them seen once, and the ten largest clones take roughly 4.3%. The data were obtained in a study of control samples from healthy donors and cancer patients. V lost 1 base and J 5 bases, leaving 11 bases between the germline ends. CDR1 is SGHAT and CDR2 is FQNNGV in the germline V gene. The CDR3 covers 14 residues. Sample: blood. The sequence came from a woman aged 55-70 years in good health. The chain is built from TRBV11-2 and TRBJ1-1, with a weak D call TRBD1 (5 bases). The CDR3 sequence is CASSLVGAETEAFF. As DNA, the CDR3 is TGTGCCAGCAGCTTAGTTGGGGCGGAGACTGAAGCTTTCTTT.